The TCR beta chain described here comes from a study of Tregs in tolerant kidney transplant recipients. Study findings and constraints: Few patients were studied, so findings need validation in larger groups. Tregs expanded with activated donor B cells seemed most donor-specific.

V gave up 0 bases and J gave up 1 base; unmatched junction bases: 9. The CDR3 is 18 amino acids. Germline V gene data show CDR1 as DFQATT and CDR2 as SNEGSKA (reference sequence). Related graft donors supplied nonmyeloablative bone marrow transplants, and mixed chimerism was transient. Unstimulated regulatory T cells (CD4+CD25+CD127-), CD4+CD25- non-regulatory cells, CD4 and CD8 cells were FACS-sorted from thawed PBMCs. Clones were sequenced by immunoSEQ multiplex PCR, and TCRdb holds only the in-frame ones, with some missing. The ten most abundant clones cover about 1.9% of a sample with tens of thousands of clones. Remarks on this clone: The target antigen is unknown. Coverage ceases 3 residues before the CDR3 finishes, and the germline J gene fills in the end.

This clonotype originated in a human patient who received a combined kidney and bone marrow transplant. Some T cells may originate from the graft donor. Specimen: CD4+ T cells from blood (PBMCs), collected 24 months after the transplant. This rearrangement joins TRBV20-1 to TRBJ2-3, with 11 bases aligning to TRBD2. CDR3: CSARDFSGRAGGTDTQYF. CDR3 bases read: TGCAGTGCTAGAGATTTTAGCGGGAGGGCCGGTGGCACAGATACG.